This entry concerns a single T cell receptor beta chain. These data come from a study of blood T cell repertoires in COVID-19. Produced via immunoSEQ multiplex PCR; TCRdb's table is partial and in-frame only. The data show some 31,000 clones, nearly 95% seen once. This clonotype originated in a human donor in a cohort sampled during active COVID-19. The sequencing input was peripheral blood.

CDR3 nucleotides: TGTGCCAGCAGTGAATCAGGGTTCCAAGAGACCCAGTACTTC. It encodes CASSESGFQETQYF. This sequence joins TRBV2 and TRBJ2-5, with TRBD1 as a possible D gene (5 bases). This CDR3 contains 14 residues. Trimming removed 2 bases from V and 1 base from J, with 8 bases in between. Looked up from germline, CDR1 is SNHLY and CDR2 is FYNNEI.